These 22 T cell receptor beta chains came from one sample sequenced in a study of human T cells and chemical hapten exposure. TCRdb reprocessed the RACE reads with MiXCR, giving one entry per CDR3 protein. This sample has about 15,000 distinct CDR3 sequences, with over 15% found just once. Time point indicated: patch test 1, 2 weeks after DPC sensitization. Treatment reported: therapeutic diphenylcyclopropenone sensitization with weekly scalp DPC. This sample comprised whole blood, obtained in connection with sensitization to the hapten diphenylcyclopropenone (DPC). The receptors were gathered from a woman younger than 45 with alopecia areata. Some clones in this sample may be carry-over from other donors' samples.

This clonotype was observed many times. The rearrangement joins TRBV6-2 or TRBV6-3 to TRBJ1-6; maybe TRBD1 (5 bases). CDR3 length: 15 residues. Germline V lookup: CDR1 MNHEY, CDR2 SVGEGT. Trimming pared 7 bases from V and 8 bases from J, leaving 18 bases between. The CDR3 loop reads CASKIGTVQDSPLHF. The CDR3 DNA follows: TGTGCCAGCAAAATCGGGACGGTCCAGGATTCACCCCTCCACTTT.

This clonotype was observed many times. The chain combines TRBV7-6 with TRBJ2-1; a weak D match, TRBD2 (6 bases). CDR3 length: 14 residues. Looked up from germline, CDR1 is SGHVS and CDR2 is FNYEAQ. The V gene lost 5 bases and the J gene lost 7 bases, with 15 bases spanning the gap. The CDR3 spells CASSRWDLMNEQFF. CDR3 DNA sequence: TGTGCCAGCAGCAGATGGGACTTGATGAATGAGCAGTTCTTC.

This clonotype came up many times. The chain combines TRBV5-1 with TRBJ2-7, with D unclear. The CDR3 has 11 residues. V was trimmed by 0 bases and J by 7 bases, leaving 5 bases between them. Germline loops: CDR1 SGHRS, CDR2 YFSETQ. CDR3 sequence reads: CASSLEGEQYF. In DNA form, the CDR3 reads TGCGCCAGCAGCTTGGAAGGAGAGCAGTACTTC. The entire variable domain, with the rest obtained from reference TRBV5-1 and TRBJ2-7, is as follows: KAGVTQTPRYLIKTRGQQVTLSCSPISGHRSVSWYQQTPGQGLQFLFEYFSETQRNKGNFPGRFSGRQFSNSRSEMNVSTLELGDSALYLCASSLEGEQYFGPGTRLTVT.

This clonotype was seen a few times. The rearrangement uses TRBV25-1 and TRBJ1-1; D is ambiguous. V was clipped by 6 bases and J by 1 base, with 9 bases between them. Looked up from germline, CDR1 is MGHDK and CDR2 is SYGVNS. There are 13 residues in the CDR3. The CDR3 protein is CASRGVGNTEAFF. The CDR3 DNA reads TGTGCCAGCAGGGGAGTGGGGAACACTGAAGCTTTCTTT. The full variable domain, rest sourced from reference TRBV25-1 and TRBJ1-1, is EADIYQTPRYLVIGTGKKITLECSQTMGHDKMYWYQQDPGMELHLIHYSYGVNSTEKGDLSSESTVSRIRTEHFPLTLESARPSHTSQYLCASRGVGNTEAFFGQGTRLTVV.

The rearrangement uses TRBV28 and TRBJ2-3, with 8 bases fitting TRBD2. V gave up 6 bases and J gave up 1 base; unmatched junction bases: 6. The CDR3 extends over 15 amino acids. The germline gives CDR1 MDHEN, CDR2 SYDVKM. The CDR3: CASSRAGVGTDTQYF. The CDR3 DNA reads as TGTGCCAGCAGCCGAGCGGGAGTGGGCACAGATACGCAGTATTTT.

In its sample, this clonotype is medium-sized. The CDR3 DNA follows: TGTGCCAGCACCTCAGTTCCGCCAAATGAGCAGTTCTTC. As protein: CASTSVPPNEQFF. This chain links TRBV12-3 or TRBV12-4 with TRBJ2-1; D call uncertain. The CDR3 contains 13 residues. V lost 7 bases to trimming and J lost 7 bases, with 14 bases between them.

V and J are TRBV10-1 and TRBJ2-3; 10 bases fit TRBD2. This CDR3 is 13 amino acids long. Germline-derived CDR1 and CDR2 are WNHNN and SYGVQD (reference sequence). Losses at the gene ends were 2 bases for V and 10 bases for J; bases not matched to a gene: 3. Here the CDR3 reads CASSETSGAAQYF. Here the CDR3 DNA reads TGCGCCAGCAGTGAGACTAGCGGGGCTGCGCAGTATTTT.

The chain couples TRBV5-1 to TRBJ2-3; 8 bases line up with TRBD1. Germline V gives CDR1 SGHRS, CDR2 YFSETQ. The CDR3 sequence is 17 residues long. Trimming at V came to 5 bases and at J to 2 bases, leaving 13 bases not matched to a gene. The CDR3 DNA reads as TGCGCCAGCAGTCACAGCCCGGGACAGGTTGTCACAGATACGCAGTATTTT. Residues: CASSHSPGQVVTDTQYF.

By share, this clonotype counts as medium-sized. V is TRBV2 and J is TRBJ1-5; D uncertain. Germline V gives CDR1 SNHLY, CDR2 FYNNEI. V gave up 6 bases and J gave up 2 bases, with 14 bases separating them. CDR3 length equals 15 residues. CDR3: CASSERHGGNQPQHF. The CDR3 DNA follows: TGTGCCAGCAGCGAGAGACACGGAGGCAATCAGCCCCAGCATTTT.

This clonotype was observed at least ten times. The J gene is TRBJ1-1, the V gene TRBV6-1, with a possible D match to TRBD1 (6 bases). V was clipped by 6 bases and J by 2 bases, with 13 bases between them. The length of the CDR3 is 14 residues. The germline CDR1 and CDR2 sequences are MNHNS and SASEGT. DNA of the CDR3: TGTGCCAGCAGGCGGGACATTACAAACACTGAAGCTTTCTTT. Translated: CASRRDITNTEAFF.

This clonotype showed up many times. The V gene is TRBV5-8, the J gene TRBJ2-3; D is perhaps TRBD1 (5 bases). The germline gives CDR1 SGHTS, CDR2 YDEGEE. This CDR3 spans 17 amino acids. Trimming left V 0 bases short and J 1 base short, with 15 bases between. The CDR3, as DNA: TGTGCCAGCAGCTTGGCGATGGTGTCCAGGGGCACAGATACGCAGTATTTT. It is translated as CASSLAMVSRGTDTQYF.

At least ten counts were recorded for this clonotype. At one end the junction does not follow the germline gene, possibly because of a read error. V usage is TRBV18 and J usage is TRBJ2-1; perhaps D is TRBD1 or TRBD2 (5 bases each). This CDR3 contains 16 residues. Germline assignment: CDR1 KGHSH and CDR2 LQKENI. In nucleotides, the CDR3 is TGTGTCAGCTCACCGATAACATCGGCGTTGGGGGTTGAGCAGTTCTTC. It specifies CVSSPITSALGVEQFF.

DNA for the CDR3: TGCGCCAGCAGCTTGGAGGGGGCCCCCAATCAGCCCCAGCATTTT. Protein: CASSLEGAPNQPQHF. The chain employs TRBV5-1 and TRBJ1-5; TRBD1 agrees at 7 bases. Germline V gives CDR1 SGHRS, CDR2 YFSETQ. V shed 0 bases, J shed 3 bases, and the junction held 3 bases outside the gene matches. The CDR3 consists of 15 residues.

V usage is TRBV20-1 and J usage is TRBJ1-3; maybe TRBD1 (5 bases). Germline V gene data show CDR1 as DFQATT and CDR2 as SNEGSKA (reference sequence). Trimming pared 0 bases from V and 0 bases from J, leaving 12 bases between. The CDR3 consists of 16 residues. CDR3 in amino acids: CSARDGGRYSGNTIYF. The CDR3 DNA sequence: TGCAGTGCTAGAGATGGGGGAAGGTACTCTGGAAACACCATATATTTT.

V usage is TRBV12-3 or TRBV12-4 and J usage is TRBJ2-7; 9 bases fit TRBD2. The V gene end was trimmed by 6 bases and the J gene end by 0 bases; junction bases not matched to a gene: 6. The length of the CDR3 is 15 residues. This CDR3 reads CASSRGLASSYEQYF. The CDR3 DNA follows: TGTGCCAGCAGCCGCGGACTAGCGAGCTCCTACGAGCAGTACTTC.

This clonotype was recorded at least ten times. V is TRBV4-3 and J is TRBJ2-6; D is ambiguous. CDR3 length: 15 residues. Germline CDR1 reads LGHNA; CDR2 reads YSLEER. V was pared by 0 bases and J by 0 bases, with 3 bases between. CDR3 DNA: TGCGCCAGCAGCCAAGAATTCTCTGGGGCCAACGTCCTGACTTTC. As protein: CASSQEFSGANVLTF.

The V and J genes are TRBV12-3 or TRBV12-4 and TRBJ2-7; 7 nucleotides align to TRBD1. After removal of 4 bases from V and 2 bases from J, the junction contained 11 bases not matched to a gene. This CDR3 is 16 amino acids long. The CDR3 sequence: CASSSLGAGTAYEQYF. The CDR3 DNA reads as TGTGCCAGCAGTTCGCTCGGAGCCGGGACAGCCTACGAGCAGTACTTC.

This sequence joins TRBV20-1 and TRBJ1-4; 7 nucleotides match TRBD1. CDR3 length equals 13 residues. V shed 6 bases and J 3 bases; nucleotides not matched to a gene: 4. Germline V gene data show CDR1 as DFQATT and CDR2 as SNEGSKA (reference sequence). CDR3 protein: CSALDRPNEKLFF. The CDR3 DNA reads as TGCAGTGCCCTGGACAGGCCTAATGAAAAACTGTTTTTT.

In this sample, this clonotype turned up once. The V gene is TRBV24-1, the J gene TRBJ2-5; D not certain. The germline V and J ends were trimmed by 9 bases and 0 bases, with 7 bases remaining between them. The V gene's germline CDR1 is KGHDR and CDR2 SFDVKD. The length of the CDR3 is 12 residues. The CDR3 bases are TGTGCCACCGGCCAGAACCAAGAGACCCAGTACTTC. It codes for CATGQNQETQYF.

This clonotype was counted many times. This chain links TRBV28 with TRBJ2-1; tentative D call: TRBD2 (5 bases). This CDR3 comprises 15 residues. V lost 4 bases and J lost 4, with 14 bases in between. Germline loops: CDR1 MDHEN, CDR2 SYDVKM. CDR3 coding DNA: TGTGCCAGCAGTTCCGGAGGAGCGGAGTACAATGAGCAGTTCTTC. This gives the protein CASSSGGAEYNEQFF. Based on the CDR3 plus reference TRBV28 and TRBJ2-1, the full variable domain is DVKVTQSSRYLVKRTGEKVFLECVQDMDHENMFWYRQDPGLGLRLIYFSYDVKMKEKGDIPEGYSVSREKKERFSLILESASTNQTSMYLCASSSGGAEYNEQFFGPGTRLTVL.

This clonotype showed up many times. The chain employs TRBV28 and TRBJ2-7; TRBD2 matches 7 bases. This CDR3 comprises 13 residues. From germline, CDR1 is MDHEN and CDR2 SYDVKM. V lost 5 bases, J lost 3 bases, and 4 bases stayed unmatched. CDR3 in DNA: TGTGCCAGCAGTCCCCGGGACTACTACGAGCAGTACGTC. This codes for CASSPRDYYEQYV.

This clonotype was counted only a few times. The chain couples TRBV10-3 to TRBJ1-3; no reliable D call. This CDR3 comprises 11 residues. The V end was cut by 7 bases, the J end by 2 bases, with 3 bases between. CDR1 and CDR2 (germline): ENHRY, SYGVKD. In DNA, the CDR3 is TGTGCCATCACCGCTGGAAACACCATATATTTT. Translating it yields CAITAGNTIYF.